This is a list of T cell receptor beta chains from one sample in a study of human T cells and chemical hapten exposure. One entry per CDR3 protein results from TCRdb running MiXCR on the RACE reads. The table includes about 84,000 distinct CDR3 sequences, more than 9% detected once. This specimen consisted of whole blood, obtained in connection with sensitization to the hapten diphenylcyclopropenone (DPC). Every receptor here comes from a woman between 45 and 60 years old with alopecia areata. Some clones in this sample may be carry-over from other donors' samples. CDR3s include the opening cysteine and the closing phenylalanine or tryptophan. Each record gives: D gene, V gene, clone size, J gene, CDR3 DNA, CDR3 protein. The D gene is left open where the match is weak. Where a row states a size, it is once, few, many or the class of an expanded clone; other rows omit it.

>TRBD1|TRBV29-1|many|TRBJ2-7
TGCAGCGTGAGCGGCCCGGGACAGCTCTACGAGCAGTACTTC
CSVSGPGQLYEQYF
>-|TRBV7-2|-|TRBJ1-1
TGTGCCAGCAGCTTAGCGCTAGCGGCAAGAAGGGTGAACACTGAAGCTTTCTTT
CASSLALAARRVNTEAFF
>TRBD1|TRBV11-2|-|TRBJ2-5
TGTGCCAGCAGCTTAGACGAGGGACAGGGTCGTGAGACCCAGTACTTC
CASSLDEGQGRETQYF
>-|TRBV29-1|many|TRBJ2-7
TGCAGCGTTGAGGGGGACGGACGATCGTACGAGCAGTACTTC
CSVEGDGRSYEQYF
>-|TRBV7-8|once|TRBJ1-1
TGTGCCAGCAGCTTAGAACCAGATGAAGCTTTCTTT
CASSLEPDEAFF
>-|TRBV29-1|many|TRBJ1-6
TGCGGCTATTTCTTACCCCTCCACTTT
CGYFLPLHF
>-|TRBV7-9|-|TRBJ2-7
TGTGCCAGCAGCTCCGCCGGGACCCCTTCCCACGAGCAGTACTTC
CASSSAGTPSHEQYF
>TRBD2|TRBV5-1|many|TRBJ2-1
TGCGCCAGCAGCTTTGACCGGGAGGGTGAGCAGTTCTTC
CASSFDREGEQFF
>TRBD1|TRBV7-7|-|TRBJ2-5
TGTGCCAGCAGCAGGGACAGCCAAGAGACCCAGTACTTC
CASSRDSQETQYF
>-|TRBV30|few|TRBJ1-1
TGTGCCTGGAGTCCGGTAGGGACGAGGAACACTGAAGCTTTCTTT
CAWSPVGTRNTEAFF
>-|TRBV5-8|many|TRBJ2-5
TGTGCCAGCAGCGAGATAAGGGGGTTATGGCAAGAGACCCAGTACTTC
CASSEIRGLWQETQYF
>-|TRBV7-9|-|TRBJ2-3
TGTGCCAGCAGCTTAGTTTCGGCAGATACGCAGTATTTT
CASSLVSADTQYF
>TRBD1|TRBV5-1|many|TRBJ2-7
TGCGCCAGCAGGGACAGGGATTACGAGCAGTACTTC
CASRDRDYEQYF
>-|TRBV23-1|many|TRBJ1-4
TGCGCCAGCAGTCAAGGGATCGCCGACGGAGTTGCAACTAATGAAAAACTGTTTTTT
CASSQGIADGVATNEKLFF
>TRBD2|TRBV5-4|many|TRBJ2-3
TGTGCCAGCAGCGCGGGGACTAGCGGGTTGCTCACAGATACGCAGTATTTT
CASSAGTSGLLTDTQYF
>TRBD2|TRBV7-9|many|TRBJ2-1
TGTGCCAGCAGACCCTCCGGGTTAGCGGGAGGCCACAATGAGCAGTTCTTC
CASRPSGLAGGHNEQFF
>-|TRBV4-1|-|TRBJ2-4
TGCGCCAGCAGCCAAGGGCGGCAGATACAAAACATTCAGTACTTC
CASSQGRQIQNIQYF
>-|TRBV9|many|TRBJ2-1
TGTGCCAGCAGCGTAGTCGGCAGGGTAAATGAGCAGTTCTTC
CASSVVGRVNEQFF
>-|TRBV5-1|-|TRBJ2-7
TGCGCCAGCAGCTTGGTATTTGAGACAGGCGAGCAGTACTTC
CASSLVFETGEQYF
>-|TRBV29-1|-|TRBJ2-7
TGCAGCGTTGAAAGTCAGGGGAACGAGCAGTACTTC
CSVESQGNEQYF
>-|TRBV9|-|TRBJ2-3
TGTGCCAGCAGCGTTGTAGGAGGGGTAGATACGCAGTATTTT
CASSVVGGVDTQYF
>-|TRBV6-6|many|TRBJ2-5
TGTGCCAGCAGTTCAAGTGGGACCCAAGAGACCCAGTACTTC
CASSSSGTQETQYF
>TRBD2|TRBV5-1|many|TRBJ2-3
TGCGCCAGCAGCTTCTCTACTAGCGGGAGGTCAGATACGCAGTATTTT
CASSFSTSGRSDTQYF
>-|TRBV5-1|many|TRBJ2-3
TGCGCCAGCAGCTTGCAGGGGCCGGCAGATACGCAGTATTTT
CASSLQGPADTQYF
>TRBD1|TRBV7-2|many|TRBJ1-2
TGTGCCAGCAGCTTCCACCGGCGGGACAGGGGGCGCAGGTCTAACTATGGCTACACCTTC
CASSFHRRDRGRRSNYGYTF
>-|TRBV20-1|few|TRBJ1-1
TGCAGTGCTAGAGACAGGCTTAACACTGAAGCTTTCTTT
CSARDRLNTEAFF
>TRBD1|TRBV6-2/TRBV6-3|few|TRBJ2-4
TGTGCCAGCAGTCGGGGAGGACAGGGAAACATTCAGTACTTC
CASSRGGQGNIQYF
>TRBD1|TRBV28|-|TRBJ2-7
TGTGCCAGCAGCACGACCGGGACAGGGAATTACGAGCAGTACTTC
CASSTTGTGNYEQYF
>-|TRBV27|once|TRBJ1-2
TGTGCCAGCAGTTTATCCAGGGAACCACACCATGGCTACACCTTC
CASSLSREPHHGYTF
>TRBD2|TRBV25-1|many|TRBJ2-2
TGTGCCAGCAGTGTACCTAGCGGGGTCAACACCGGGGAGCTGTTTTTT
CASSVPSGVNTGELFF
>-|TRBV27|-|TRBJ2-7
TGTGCCAGCAGTTCTTCAGGGACGCTATACGAGCAGTACTTC
CASSSSGTLYEQYF
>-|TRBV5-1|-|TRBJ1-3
TGCGCCAGCAGCTTGACTGTGGAGGCTAACAGGAACACCATATATTTT
CASSLTVEANRNTIYF
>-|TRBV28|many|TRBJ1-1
TGTGCCAGCAGTTCTGTCAACACTGAAGCTTTCTTT
CASSSVNTEAFF
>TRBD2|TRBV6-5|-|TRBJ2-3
TGTGCCAGCAGACAGACTAGCGCCACAGATACGCAGTATTTT
CASRQTSATDTQYF
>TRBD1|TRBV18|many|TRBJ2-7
TGTGCCAGCTCACCAAGGACAGGGTACTACGAGCAGTACTTC
CASSPRTGYYEQYF
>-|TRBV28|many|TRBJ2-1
TGTGCCAGCCTCGGCGGTGGGAAGATCAGTGAGCAGTTCTTC
CASLGGGKISEQFF
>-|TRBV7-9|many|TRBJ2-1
TGTGCCAGCAGCTTTATGACGAGGCCGAGCTCCTACAATGAGCAGTTCTTC
CASSFMTRPSSYNEQFF